The 13 T cell receptor beta chains given below trace back to one sample, sequenced in a study of patients and donors after allogeneic stem cell transplantation. TCRdb redid the calling of the RT-PCR reads with MiXCR, one entry per CDR3 protein. Of 920,000 or so distinct CDR3 sequences listed, approximately 18% were seen once; the top ten hold roughly 6.4%. Sequenced input: blood, either unsorted or a sorted T cell fraction (not recorded which). These receptor sequences come from a human donor who was either an allogeneic HSCT recipient or a stem cell or donor lymphocyte infusion donor (not recorded which). It is not recorded whose cells these are; they may come from a transplant donor.

This clonotype was detected a few times. The CDR3 loop is CASSLGAGKNEQFF. DNA of the CDR3: TGTGCCAGCAGTTTAGGCGCAGGGAAGAATGAGCAGTTCTTC. The chain uses TRBV12-3 or TRBV12-4 and TRBJ2-1; the D gene is possibly TRBD1 (5 bases). The CDR3 sequence is 14 residues long. V was pared by 1 base and J by 7 bases, with 11 bases between.

The table lists this clonotype with a few counts. The chain is built from TRBV7-2 and TRBJ1-2; weak D call: TRBD1 (5 bases). The germline CDR1 and CDR2 sequences are SGHTA and FQGNSA. The CDR3 runs to 15 residues. V lost 3 bases to trimming and J lost 4 bases, with 15 bases between them. CDR3: CASSLGGNQRYGYTF. CDR3 DNA sequence: TGTGCCAGCAGCTTGGGGGGAAATCAGCGCTATGGCTACACCTTC.

This sequence joins TRBV20-1 and TRBJ1-5; a weak D match, TRBD1 (5 bases). This CDR3 is 15 amino acids long. V was pared by 3 bases and J by 7 bases, with 19 bases between. Germline CDR1 is DFQATT and CDR2 is SNEGSKA (reference sequence). CDR3 in DNA: TGCAGTGCTAGGGGACGGGGAGGGGTCGGACAGCCCCAGCATTTT. Translated: CSARGRGGVGQPQHF.

This clonotype was picked up a small number of times. The chain joins TRBV9 to TRBJ2-7, with D possibly matching TRBD2 (5 bases). The CDR3 is 15 residues long. Deletions cut 3 bases from V and 5 bases from J, with 18 bases between. The germline V gene encodes CDR1 SGDLS and CDR2 YYNGEE. CDR3 DNA: TGTGCCAGCAGCGCCGAGGGAAGCGCGGATGACGAGCAGTACTTC. It encodes CASSAEGSADDEQYF. Filled out from reference TRBV9 and TRBJ2-7, the complete variable domain reads DSGVTQTPKHLITATGQRVTLRCSPRSGDLSVYWYQQSLDQGLQFLIQYYNGEERAKGNILERFSAQQFPDLHSELNLSSLELGDSALYFCASSAEGSADDEQYFGPGTRLTVT.

Ten or more counts support this clonotype. This chain connects TRBV5-1 to TRBJ2-7; 9 nucleotides match TRBD1. With V trimmed by 2 bases and J by 3 bases, 3 bases remained unmatched. The CDR3 is 14 residues long. Germline loops: CDR1 SGHRS, CDR2 YFSETQ. DNA of the CDR3: TGCGCCAGCAGCTTTCGGGACAGGGTCTACGAGCAGTACTTC. This gives the protein CASSFRDRVYEQYF.

This chain connects TRBV7-8 to TRBJ1-5; D gene ambiguous. Between the trimmed V and J ends, which lost 4 bases and 3 bases, there was a span of 19 bases. Germline V CDR1 and CDR2: SGHVS, FQNEAQ. The CDR3 runs 17 residues. The CDR3 region has the DNA TGTGCCAGCAGCTCCCCCCGGGCAGAACTAGCCAATCAGCCCCAGCATTTT. It codes for CASSSPRAELANQPQHF.

The chain combines TRBV6-1 with TRBJ1-5; possible D gene TRBD1, 6 bases. V shed 0 bases and J shed 2 bases, with 11 bases lying between them. Germline V gene data show CDR1 as MNHNS and CDR2 as SASEGT. CDR3 length: 16 amino acids. CDR3 in amino acids: CASSEAGRGGNQPQHF. CDR3 nucleotides: TGTGCCAGCAGTGAAGCTGGCAGGGGTGGCAATCAGCCCCAGCATTTT.

V and J are TRBV7-2 and TRBJ1-3, with 7 positions matching TRBD1. Germline V CDR1 and CDR2: SGHTA, FQGNSA. J was trimmed by 2 bases and V by 2 bases; bases with no gene match: 6. The CDR3 is made up of 16 amino acids. For the CDR3, the DNA is TGTGCCAGCAGCTTAAACAGGGGCCCCCCTGGAAACACCATATATTTT. Translation gives CASSLNRGPPGNTIYF.

This clonotype was found a few times. The V and J genes are TRBV24-1 and TRBJ2-2, with 8 bases lining up with TRBD1. Germline CDR1 and CDR2: KGHDR and SFDVKD. This CDR3 region has 14 residues. With V trimmed by 12 bases and J by 3 bases, 8 bases remained unmatched. CDR3 DNA: TGTGCCGCCCGGACAGGGTCCCACACCGGGGAGCTGTTTTTT. This encodes CAARTGSHTGELFF.

The chain employs TRBV20-1 and TRBJ2-7; TRBD1 agrees at 9 bases. The ends lost 6 bases at V and 6 bases at J; junction bases unmatched: 12. CDR3 size: 14 residues. The V gene's germline CDR1 is DFQATT and CDR2 SNEGSKA (reference sequence). The CDR3 region is CSASRTGAPAEQYF. In DNA, the CDR3 is TGCAGTGCCTCAAGGACAGGGGCCCCGGCCGAGCAGTACTTC.

The chain combines TRBV30 with TRBJ2-2, with D uncertain. Trimming shortened V by 0 bases and J by 6 bases, and 8 bases separated the two germline ends. Germline lookup yields CDR1 GTSNPN and CDR2 SVGIG (reference sequence). The CDR3 runs 13 residues. CDR3 protein: CAWSVREAGELFF. CDR3 coding DNA: TGTGCCTGGAGTGTAAGGGAAGCCGGGGAGCTGTTTTTT. Using reference TRBV30 and TRBJ2-2 for the parts outside the CDR3, the full variable domain is SQTIHQWPATLVQPVGSPLSLECTVEGTSNPNLYWYRQAAGRGLQLLFYSVGIGQISSEVPQNLSASRPQDRQFILSSKKLLLSDSGFYLCAWSVREAGELFFGEGSRLTVL.

Note on this clonotype: A junction end diverges from the germline sequence, so it may reflect a read error. The chain recombines TRBV2 with TRBJ1-5, with D maybe TRBD1 (6 bases). CDR1 is SNHLY, CDR2 FYNNEI, per germline. This CDR3 comprises 15 residues. The DNA of the CDR3 is TGTGCCAGCAGAGAAGACAGGAAAAGCAATCAGCCCCAGCATTTT. Translation: CASREDRKSNQPQHF.

This clonotype has more than one count but fewer than ten. The CDR3 is CSARGGVAGTDTQYF. CDR3 DNA sequence: TGCAGTGCTAGGGGAGGAGTAGCGGGCACAGATACGCAGTATTTT. The chain joins TRBV20-1 to TRBJ2-3; D possibly corresponds to TRBD2 (6 bases). The CDR3 extends over 15 amino acids. Looked up from germline, CDR1 is DFQATT and CDR2 is SNEGSKA (reference sequence). V lost 3 bases and J lost 1, with 14 bases in between.